The 24 T cell receptor beta chains reported below all come from one sample, sequenced in a study of shared clonotypes between healthy human individuals. Here immunoSEQ multiplex PCR was the method, and the copy in TCRdb shows in-frame clones only, minus some. This table has 500,000 to 550,000 clones, roughly 95% appearing once. Sequences were obtained from naive CD4+ T cells sorted from blood. Specified subset: CD45RA+ positively selected. These receptors came from a woman in her 30s in good health.

The gene calls are TRBV28 and TRBJ2-7, with D tentatively TRBD1 or TRBD2 (6 bases each). The V and J ends lost 2 bases and 5 bases respectively, with 16 bases between them. This CDR3 comprises 15 residues. Germline V lookup: CDR1 MDHEN, CDR2 SYDVKM. CDR3 bases: TGTGCCAGCAGTTTAATCCGGGGGCTTTGGAACGAGCAGTACTTC. The encoded protein is CASSLIRGLWNEQYF.

Remarks on this clone: This specimen includes other DNA sequences encoding the same CDR3. J is TRBJ2-3 and V is TRBV7-9; D gene ambiguous. Germline assignment: CDR1 SEHNR and CDR2 FQNEAQ (reference sequence). The CDR3 consists of 13 residues. Trimming left V 1 base short and J 0 bases short, with 2 bases between. The DNA of the CDR3 is TGTGCCAGCAGCTTAGTAAGCACAGATACGCAGTATTTT. It specifies CASSLVSTDTQYF.

The chain has TRBV12-5 and TRBJ2-7; a possible D gene is TRBD2 (6 bases). Germline CDR1 reads LGHNT; CDR2 reads FRNRAP. The CDR3 runs 15 residues. V lost 4 bases and J 3 bases, leaving 16 bases between the germline ends. This CDR3 reads CASGSDKEGRYEQYF. CDR3 bases: TGTGCTAGTGGTTCGGATAAGGAGGGCCGCTACGAGCAGTACTTC.

The V and J genes are TRBV5-1 and TRBJ2-3; no definite D call. CDR3 length equals 11 residues. Germline V lookup: CDR1 SGHRS, CDR2 YFSETQ. With 4 bases removed from V and 3 bases from J, the gap between germline ends came to 3 bases. CDR3 in amino acids: CASSKTDTQYF. The CDR3 region has the DNA TGCGCCAGCAGCAAGACAGATACGCAGTATTTT.

V gene TRBV28 combines with J gene TRBJ1-1, with 10 nucleotides matching TRBD1. This CDR3 is built from 15 residues. Germline CDR1 and CDR2: MDHEN and SYDVKM. V dropped 7 bases and J dropped 5; count of bases not matched to a gene: 10. CDR3: CASKLTGQGYTEAFF. In DNA, the CDR3 is TGTGCCAGCAAGCTAACGGGACAGGGGTATACTGAAGCTTTCTTT.

This clone was observed once. The same CDR3 is also encoded by other DNA sequences in this sample. The chain links TRBV18 to TRBJ2-7, with D unclear. V was shortened by 3 bases and J by 1 base, with 10 bases between the two germline ends. This CDR3 has 14 residues. Germline V lookup: CDR1 KGHSH, CDR2 LQKENI. CDR3 sequence: CASSPPDGSYEQYF. In DNA, the CDR3 is TGTGCCAGCTCACCTCCCGACGGGTCCTACGAGCAGTACTTC.

The chain carries TRBV25-1 and TRBJ2-3; D might be TRBD2 (6 bases). The CDR3 length is 17 residues. Trimming took 1 base from V and 2 from J, leaving 16 bases between them. Germline V gives CDR1 MGHDK, CDR2 SYGVNS. The CDR3 sequence: CASSESPGLANTDTQYF. The CDR3 coding sequence is TGTGCCAGCAGTGAATCACCCGGGCTAGCGAACACAGATACGCAGTATTTT.

The table lists this clone with a count of one. The gene calls are TRBV28 and TRBJ2-1; D may correspond to TRBD1 or TRBD2 (5 bases each). Trimming took 4 bases from V and 5 from J, leaving 18 bases between them. This CDR3 region has 16 residues. In germline, CDR1 is MDHEN, CDR2 SYDVKM. This CDR3 is CASSSPGTVVHNEQFF. The CDR3 nucleotides read TGTGCCAGCAGTTCCCCAGGGACGGTGGTCCACAATGAGCAGTTCTTC. Filled out from reference TRBV28 and TRBJ2-1, the complete variable domain reads DVKVTQSSRYLVKRTGEKVFLECVQDMDHENMFWYRQDPGLGLRLIYFSYDVKMKEKGDIPEGYSVSREKKERFSLILESASTNQTSMYLCASSSPGTVVHNEQFFGPGTRLTVL.

This rearrangement joins TRBV27 to TRBJ2-7; 7 bases are a match to TRBD2. V dropped 0 bases and J dropped 0; count of bases not matched to a gene: 8. Germline lookup yields CDR1 MNHEY and CDR2 SMNVEV (reference sequence). The CDR3 spans 17 residues. This CDR3 reads CASSLSRGGGSSYEQYF. The DNA of the CDR3 is TGTGCCAGCAGTTTATCTCGTGGGGGGGGGAGCTCCTACGAGCAGTACTTC.

The V and J genes are TRBV28 and TRBJ1-3; 8 nucleotides line up with TRBD1. CDR3 length: 15 amino acids. CDR1 MDHEN and CDR2 SYDVKM come from the germline V gene. V lost 7 bases, J lost 3 bases, and 8 bases stayed unmatched. The CDR3 protein is CASTPLDRDGNTIYF. For the CDR3, the DNA is TGTGCCAGCACCCCTTTGGACAGGGATGGAAACACCATATATTTT.

The chain couples TRBV15 to TRBJ2-1, with 9 positions matching TRBD1. CDR3 length: 14 amino acids. Germline CDR1 is LNHNV and CDR2 is YYDKDF (reference sequence). Trimming took 5 bases from V and 8 from J; bases not matched to a gene: 7. The CDR3 loop is CATSSGQGRDEQFF. CDR3 bases: TGTGCCACCAGCTCAGGACAGGGGCGGGATGAGCAGTTCTTC.

The chain uses TRBV6-5 and TRBJ2-7, with a possible D match to TRBD1 (6 bases). There are 13 residues in the CDR3. The germline CDR1 and CDR2 sequences are MNHEY and SVGAGI. The V end was cut by 6 bases, the J end by 2 bases, with 11 bases between. The CDR3 is CASSLRGPYEQYF. The CDR3 DNA is TGTGCCAGCAGCCTCAGGGGACCCTACGAGCAGTACTTC.

The V gene is TRBV6-1, the J gene TRBJ2-3; 8 nucleotides match TRBD2. With V trimmed by 7 bases and J by 1 base, 7 bases remained unmatched. Germline V CDR1 and CDR2: MNHNS, SASEGT. CDR3 length equals 15 residues. The CDR3 is CASTQREWGTDTQYF. CDR3 DNA: TGTGCCAGCACCCAGCGGGAGTGGGGCACAGATACGCAGTATTTT.

The chain carries TRBV27 and TRBJ2-3; 13 bases line up with TRBD2. Trimming at V came to 6 bases and at J to 5 bases, leaving 8 bases not matched to a gene. This CDR3 has 16 residues. CDR1 is MNHEY and CDR2 is SMNVEV in the germline V gene (reference sequence). CDR3 in amino acids: CASRPGLAGVQDTQYF. CDR3 DNA: TGTGCCAGCAGACCCGGACTAGCGGGAGTCCAAGATACGCAGTATTTT.

The chain joins TRBV5-1 to TRBJ2-3, with a weak D call TRBD2 (6 bases). The V gene lost 0 bases and the J gene lost 6 bases, with 14 bases spanning the gap. The V gene's germline CDR1 is SGHRS and CDR2 YFSETQ. The CDR3 runs 15 residues. CDR3 region: CASSLERRRGDTQYF. CDR3 sequence (DNA): TGCGCCAGCAGCTTGGAACGCCGACGGGGGGATACGCAGTATTTT. Full variable domain (outside the CDR3, taken from reference TRBV5-1 and TRBJ2-3): KAGVTQTPRYLIKTRGQQVTLSCSPISGHRSVSWYQQTPGQGLQFLFEYFSETQRNKGNFPGRFSGRQFSNSRSEMNVSTLELGDSALYLCASSLERRRGDTQYFGPGTRLTVL.

The V call is TRBV28, the J call TRBJ2-3; D remains unclear. Germline CDR1 reads MDHEN; CDR2 reads SYDVKM. Trimming cost V 2 bases and J 2 bases, with 8 bases left between them. The CDR3 length is 14 residues. DNA of the CDR3: TGTGCCAGCAGTTTACCCCCTTCCACAGATACGCAGTATTTT. It specifies CASSLPPSTDTQYF.

The chain couples TRBV29-1 to TRBJ2-7, with 7 bases lining up with TRBD1. V shed 4 bases and J 0 bases; nucleotides not matched to a gene: 18. The germline gives CDR1 SQVTM, CDR2 ANQGSEA. This CDR3 contains 18 residues. The DNA of the CDR3 is TGCAGCGTTGTATTCGCCTACCCCCGCCAGGGGGACTCCTACGAGCAGTACTTC. Protein sequence: CSVVFAYPRQGDSYEQYF.

The chain employs TRBV25-1 and TRBJ2-5, with 7 bases matching TRBD2. The CDR3 runs 13 residues. J was trimmed by 2 bases and V by 6 bases; bases with no gene match: 3. Germline lookup yields CDR1 MGHDK and CDR2 SYGVNS. The CDR3 reads CASRGGLQETQYF. As DNA, the CDR3 is TGTGCCAGCAGGGGGGGGTTACAAGAGACCCAGTACTTC.

The J gene is TRBJ1-4, the V gene TRBV5-1; tentatively, D is TRBD1 (6 bases). The CDR3 runs to 15 residues. The germline gives CDR1 SGHRS, CDR2 YFSETQ. V was cut by 5 bases and J by 5 bases, with 16 bases left in between. The CDR3 loop is CASSPILTGNEKLFF. The DNA for the CDR3 is TGCGCCAGCAGTCCCATCCTGACAGGAAATGAAAAACTGTTTTTT.

The V and J genes are TRBV27 and TRBJ2-4; 11 positions agree with TRBD1. The CDR3 is 20 residues long. The V gene's germline CDR1 is MNHEY and CDR2 SMNVEV (reference sequence). The J segment lost 0 bases and the V segment lost 6 bases, leaving 16 bases of the junction unmatched. This CDR3 reads CASSYRTGGGYLLAKNIQYF. CDR3 in DNA: TGTGCCAGCAGCTATCGGACAGGGGGCGGCTACTTGCTAGCCAAAAACATTCAGTACTTC.

The rearrangement joins TRBV5-1 to TRBJ2-6; either TRBD1 or TRBD2 may supply D (5 bases each). The CDR3 extends over 22 amino acids. Germline lookup yields CDR1 SGHRS and CDR2 YFSETQ. Trimming took off 0 bases at V and 4 bases at J, with 29 bases between the two ends. The CDR3 nucleotides are TGCGCCAGCAGCTTGGCCAGTCGTTGGGACCCCCGGCGCCATCTGGGGGCCAACGTCCTGACTTTC. Translating it yields CASSLASRWDPRRHLGANVLTF.

The chain is built from TRBV18 and TRBJ1-5; 9 bases agree with TRBD1. Per the germline V gene, CDR1 is KGHSH and CDR2 is LQKENI. V lost 4 bases and J lost 0; bases outside the gene matches: 7. The CDR3 spans 17 residues. The DNA of the CDR3 is TGTGCCAGCTCACAGAATACAGGGGGCTATAGCAATCAGCCCCAGCATTTT. Protein: CASSQNTGGYSNQPQHF.

The J gene is TRBJ2-7, the V gene TRBV5-1, with 8 bases identical to TRBD2. In germline, CDR1 is SGHRS, CDR2 YFSETQ. The CDR3 has 16 residues. After removal of 3 bases from V and 0 bases from J, the junction contained 8 bases not matched to a gene. In nucleotides, the CDR3 is TGCGCCAGCAGCTCCGGGGGGCGGGAGGTCTCCTACGAGCAGTACTTC. Protein sequence: CASSSGGREVSYEQYF.

The sample holds a few counts of this clone. This chain connects TRBV10-3 to TRBJ2-7; no clear D gene. Germline assignment: CDR1 ENHRY and CDR2 SYGVKD. This CDR3 contains 15 residues. V lost 6 bases, J lost 4 bases, and 19 bases lay in between. CDR3 bases: TGTGCCATCAGCGGAACAACGGGTCCCCCTTACGAGCAGTACTTC. It specifies CAISGTTGPPYEQYF.